Below are 19 T cell receptor beta chains sequenced from a single sample in a study of PD-1 blockade in mismatch repair-deficient tumors. Some clones are missing from TCRdb's copy, which holds only in-frame ones; the method was immunoSEQ multiplex PCR. The sample gives roughly 130,000 clones, 88% of which show up once; approximately 10% is in the top ten. The source was peripheral blood, collected approximately 72 weeks after starting pembrolizumab. The source is an adult with mismatch repair-deficient cancer.

The chain employs TRBV28 and TRBJ2-7; perhaps D is TRBD1 or TRBD2 (5 bases each). Trimming pared 3 bases from V and 3 bases from J, leaving 36 bases between. The CDR3 spans 22 residues. Germline lookup yields CDR1 MDHEN and CDR2 SYDVKM. The CDR3 protein is CASSFPLVRPDSSPGRIYEQYF. The DNA for the CDR3 is TGTGCCAGCAGTTTCCCTCTCGTAAGACCAGACTCCAGCCCGGGACGCATCTACGAGCAGTACTTC.

The chain recombines TRBV4-1 with TRBJ2-7; unclear D gene. The germline V and J ends were trimmed by 1 base and 2 bases, with 9 bases remaining between them. Germline values: CDR1 MGHRA, CDR2 YSYEKL. The CDR3 contains 14 residues. The CDR3 coding sequence is TGCGCCAGCAGCCAAGTTGTAGCAACCTACGAGCAGTACTTC. As protein: CASSQVVATYEQYF.

V gene TRBV27 combines with J gene TRBJ1-5, with D possibly TRBD1 on 5 matching bases. CDR1 and CDR2 (germline): MNHEY, SMNVEV (reference sequence). The CDR3 runs 14 residues. Trimming cost V 3 bases and J 7 bases, with 13 bases left between them. CDR3 residues: CASSFRREGQPQHF. The DNA for the CDR3 is TGTGCCAGCAGTTTCAGGAGGGAGGGGCAGCCCCAGCATTTT.

The J gene is TRBJ2-5, the V gene TRBV25-1; TRBD2 might be the D (7 bases). V dropped 8 bases and J dropped 3 bases, with 25 bases sitting between them. Germline V CDR1 and CDR2: MGHDK, SYGVNS. This CDR3 is built from 17 residues. The CDR3 coding sequence is TGTGCCAGCGGATTTCCGCGCGGGGGCAGGGTGAAAGAGACCCAGTACTTC. It translates to CASGFPRGGRVKETQYF.

The V and J genes are TRBV19 and TRBJ2-7; TRBD1 or TRBD2 may be the D gene (5 bases each). This CDR3 contains 11 residues. Germline V gives CDR1 LNHDA, CDR2 SQIVND (reference sequence). The V gene lost 4 bases and the J gene lost 6 bases, with 7 bases spanning the gap. The CDR3 sequence is CASSTGREQYF. The DNA of the CDR3 is TGTGCCAGTAGTACGGGACGCGAGCAGTACTTC. Full variable domain (missing parts from reference TRBV19 and TRBJ2-7): DGGITQSPKYLFRKEGQNVTLSCEQNLNHDAMYWYRQDPGQGLRLIYYSQIVNDFQKGDIAEGYSVSREKKESFPLTVTSAQKNPTAFYLCASSTGREQYFGPGTRLTVT.

This clone was recorded once. This chain joins TRBV10-3 and TRBJ1-3; D not certain. Germline V CDR1 and CDR2: ENHRY, SYGVKD. This CDR3 is 14 amino acids long. Trimming took off 6 bases at V and 2 bases at J, with 11 bases between the two ends. CDR3 protein: CAIRETVPGNTIYF. CDR3 DNA: TGTGCCATCAGAGAGACCGTCCCTGGAAACACCATATATTTT.

The chain has TRBV14 and TRBJ2-2; D gene unclear. CDR3 length: 16 residues. Trimming pared 1 base from V and 4 bases from J, leaving 13 bases between. Germline V CDR1 and CDR2: SGHDN, FVKESK. CDR3 loop: CASSQVSEKGTGELFF. The CDR3, as DNA: TGTGCCAGCAGCCAAGTTTCAGAAAAAGGCACCGGGGAGCTGTTTTTT.

The chain recombines TRBV11-3 with TRBJ2-1, with TRBD1 identical over 9 bases. Losses at the gene ends were 3 bases for V and 9 bases for J; bases not matched to a gene: 3. Germline values: CDR1 SGHNT, CDR2 YENEEA. CDR3 length equals 13 residues. In DNA, the CDR3 is TGTGCCAGCAGCTTCGGGACAGGGCCTGAGCAGTTCTTC. Its translation is CASSFGTGPEQFF.

The J gene is TRBJ1-5, the V gene TRBV21-1. TRBV21-1 is a pseudogene. The CDR3 is 24 residues long. CDR3 protein: CASSKPADWGRTVEGRYSNQPQHF. As DNA, the CDR3 is TGTGCCAGCAGCAAACCCGCTGATTGGGGTAGGACTGTGGAGGGTAGGTATAGCAATCAGCCCCAGCATTTT.

V usage is TRBV11-3 and J usage is TRBJ2-6; D is unresolved. CDR1 is SGHNT, CDR2 YENEEA, per germline. The CDR3 runs 16 residues. Trimming stripped 2 bases from V and 3 bases from J, with 11 bases between. The CDR3 DNA reads as TGTGCCAGCAGCTTAAATTTTTACGGTGGGGCCAACGTCCTGACTTTC. It codes for CASSLNFYGGANVLTF.

The chain combines TRBV5-1 with TRBJ2-2; 7 positions match TRBD1. Trimming cost V 4 bases and J 1 base; bases outside gene matches: 4. Germline values: CDR1 SGHRS, CDR2 YFSETQ. This CDR3 has 15 residues. CDR3 sequence reads: CASSPGTVNTGELFF. The CDR3, as DNA: TGCGCCAGCAGCCCCGGGACAGTGAACACCGGGGAGCTGTTTTTT.

The V gene is TRBV7-9, the J gene TRBJ2-7; 7 nucleotides agree with TRBD1. The CDR3 spans 15 residues. J gave up 2 bases and V 4 bases, and 8 bases lay outside the gene matches. Germline lookup yields CDR1 SEHNR and CDR2 FQNEAQ (reference sequence). CDR3: CASSSSRQGPYEQYF. The CDR3 DNA reads TGTGCCAGCAGCTCCTCGAGACAGGGACCCTACGAGCAGTACTTC.

The V gene is TRBV18, the J gene TRBJ2-3; unclear D gene. Trimming shortened V by 1 base and J by 0 bases, and 8 bases separated the two germline ends. The germline CDR1 and CDR2 sequences are KGHSH and LQKENI. The CDR3 is 15 residues long. In DNA form, the CDR3 reads TGTGCCAGCTCACCACGAACGGATAGCACAGATACGCAGTATTTT. Its protein is CASSPRTDSTDTQYF.

This clone was detected only once. V gene TRBV4-1 combines with J gene TRBJ2-3; 10 nucleotides match TRBD2. V lost 1 base, J lost 6 bases, and 16 bases stayed unmatched. CDR3 length: 19 residues. The germline gives CDR1 MGHRA, CDR2 YSYEKL. CDR3 in amino acids: CASSQVRGTASGRSDTQYF. As DNA, the CDR3 is TGCGCCAGCAGCCAAGTAAGGGGTACGGCTAGCGGGAGATCGGATACGCAGTATTTT.

The rearrangement uses TRBV6-5 and TRBJ2-7, with TRBD2 matching 7 bases. Germline V gives CDR1 MNHEY, CDR2 SVGAGI. Germline trimming cut 2 bases from V and 6 bases from J; bases unmatched to any gene: 7. The CDR3 consists of 14 residues. CDR3 nucleotides: TGTGCCAGCAGTTACGGAGGACTAGGTGGCGAGCAGTACTTC. Its protein product is CASSYGGLGGEQYF.

The chain joins TRBV27 to TRBJ2-7; 10 nucleotides match TRBD2. Per the germline V gene, CDR1 is MNHEY and CDR2 is SMNVEV (reference sequence). J lost 3 bases, V lost 6 bases, and 8 bases had no gene match. The CDR3 contains 15 residues. The CDR3 protein is CASRTGTSEFYEQYF. DNA for the CDR3: TGTGCCAGCAGAACCGGGACTAGCGAGTTCTACGAGCAGTACTTC.

The gene calls are TRBV6-5 and TRBJ2-4, with 10 positions matching TRBD1. With V trimmed by 6 bases and J by 5 bases, 1 base remained unmatched. The germline V gene encodes CDR1 MNHEY and CDR2 SVGAGI. CDR3 length: 13 residues. The CDR3 reads CASSGQGENIQYF. The CDR3 DNA reads TGTGCCAGCAGCGGACAGGGGGAAAACATTCAGTACTTC.

The chain is built from TRBV5-1 and TRBJ1-1, with unresolved D. V shed 4 bases and J shed 5 bases, with 12 bases lying between them. CDR3 size: 13 residues. CDR1 is SGHRS, CDR2 YFSETQ, per germline. In DNA, the CDR3 is TGCGCCAGCAGCCTTGAGGACGGAACTGAAGCTTTCTTT. Amino acids: CASSLEDGTEAFF.

The V and J genes are TRBV28 and TRBJ2-7, with D tentatively TRBD2 (6 bases). V lost 6 bases and J 6 bases, leaving 15 bases between the germline ends. The CDR3 has 13 amino acids. CDR1 is MDHEN and CDR2 is SYDVKM in the germline V gene. This CDR3 reads CASSLGEDGEQYF. Here the CDR3 DNA reads TGTGCCAGCAGCCTAGGGGAGGACGGCGAGCAGTACTTC.